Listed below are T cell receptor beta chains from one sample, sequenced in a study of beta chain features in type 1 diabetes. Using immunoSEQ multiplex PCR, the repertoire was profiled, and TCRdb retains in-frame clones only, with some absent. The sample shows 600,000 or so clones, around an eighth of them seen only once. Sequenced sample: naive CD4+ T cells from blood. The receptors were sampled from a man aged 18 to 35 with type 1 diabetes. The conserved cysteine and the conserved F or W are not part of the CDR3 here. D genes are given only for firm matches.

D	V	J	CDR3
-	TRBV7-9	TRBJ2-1	ASSPPGLAYNEQF
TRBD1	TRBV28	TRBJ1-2	ASRTMGQGNYGYT
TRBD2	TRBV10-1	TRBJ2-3	ASSNGLAGITDTQY
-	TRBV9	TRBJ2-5	ASSVVDGTQY
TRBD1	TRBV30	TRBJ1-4	ACPGQGTNEKLF
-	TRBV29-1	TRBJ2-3	SVSTGAGTDTQY
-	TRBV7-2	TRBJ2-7	ASSIGRSSEQY
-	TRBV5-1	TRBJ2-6	ASSLSKGSGANVLT
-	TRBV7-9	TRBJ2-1	ASSLTRRGSSYNEQF
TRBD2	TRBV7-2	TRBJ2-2	ASSPRTSGSTGELF
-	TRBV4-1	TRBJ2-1	ASSPKARSSYNEQF
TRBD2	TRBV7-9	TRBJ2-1	ASSLAGTSGINEQF
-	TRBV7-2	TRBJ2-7	ASSLFATGSYEQY
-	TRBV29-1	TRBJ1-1	SVAPYRDTEAF
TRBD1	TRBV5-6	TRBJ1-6	ASSPDRGLHNNSPLH
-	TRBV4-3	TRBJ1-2	ASSQDLNLSGGYT
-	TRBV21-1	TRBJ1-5	ASSGIELNSNQPQH
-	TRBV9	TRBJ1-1	ASSVATMNTEAF
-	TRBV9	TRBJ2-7	ASSPGTDNYEQY
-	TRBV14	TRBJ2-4	ASSPPALQY
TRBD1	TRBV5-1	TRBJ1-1	ASSAPGGLDTEAF
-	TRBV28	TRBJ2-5	ASSLYQETQY
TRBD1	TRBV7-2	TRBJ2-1	ASSFGQGSYNEQF
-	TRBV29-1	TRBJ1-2	SVAAGENYGYT
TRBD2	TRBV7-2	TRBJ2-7	ASSPLAGGYEQY
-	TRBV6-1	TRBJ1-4	ASTTPATNEKLF
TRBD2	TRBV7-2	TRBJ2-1	ASSSRVAGHNEQF
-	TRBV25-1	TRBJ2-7	ASSPRGGSYEQY
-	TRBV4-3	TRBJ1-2	ASSQDRAEGGYT
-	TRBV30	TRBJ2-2	AWSVGGPGELF
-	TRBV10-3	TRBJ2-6	AISEQGQSAGANVLT
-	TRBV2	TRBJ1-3	ATARGLSGNTIY
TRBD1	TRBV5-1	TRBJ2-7	ASSFRQGAHEQY
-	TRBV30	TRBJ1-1	AWGGYTNTEAF
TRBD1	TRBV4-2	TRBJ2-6	ASSQDGQGSSGANVLT
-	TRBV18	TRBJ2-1	ASSPPEGRPRNYNEQF
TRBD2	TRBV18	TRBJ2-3	ASSPAGSTSGSADTQY
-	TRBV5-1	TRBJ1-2	ASSFEQGNYGYT
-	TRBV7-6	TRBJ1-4	ASSPTGFGTEKLF
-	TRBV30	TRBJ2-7	AWSVAATEQY
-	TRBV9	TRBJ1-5	ASSAGVDSNQPQH
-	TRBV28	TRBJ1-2	AAPSNDGYT
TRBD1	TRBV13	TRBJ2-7	ASSFYAGQGREQY
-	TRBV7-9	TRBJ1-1	ASSLNNRVVANTEAF
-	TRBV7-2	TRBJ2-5	ASSLAPPGTQY
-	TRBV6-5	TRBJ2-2	ASRPTTGYTGELF
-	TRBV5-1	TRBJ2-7	ASSLDPGSSYEQY
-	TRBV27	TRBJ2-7	ASSSTASFSYEQY
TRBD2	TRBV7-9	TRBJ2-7	ASSSSASGSHKSSYEQY
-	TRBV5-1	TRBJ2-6	ASGRGSGANVLT
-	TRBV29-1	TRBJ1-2	SVDRGHQGYT
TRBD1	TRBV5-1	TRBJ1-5	ASSMTGNQPQH
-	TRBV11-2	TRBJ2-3	ASSSVSDTQY
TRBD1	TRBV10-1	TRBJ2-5	ASSESTGTQETQY
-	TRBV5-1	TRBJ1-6	ASSLKGGRWNSPLH
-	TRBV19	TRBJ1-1	ASSYSGATNTEAF
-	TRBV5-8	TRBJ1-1	ASSLAPSRMYTEAF